Listed below are T cell receptor beta chains from one sample, sequenced in a study of blood T cell repertoires in COVID-19. Sequencing was performed with immunoSEQ multiplex PCR; in TCRdb, only in-frame clones are kept and a portion is missing. The repertoire holds 100,000 to 150,000 clones, with around 80% as singletons. Sequencing used peripheral blood. The source is a woman aged 55-69 years with acute or convalescent COVID-19. Both conserved end residues are part of each CDR3. The D gene is left open where the match is weak. Rows give clone size only sometimes, using once, few, many, or a class for an expanded clone.

>.|TRBJ1-5|TRBV6-1|.
TGTGCCAGCAGTGAATACAGCCTCCACAATCAGCCCCAGCATTTT
CASSEYSLHNQPQHF
>TRBD1|TRBJ1-1|TRBV28|.
TGTGCCATCAGGACAGGGAATTCCCCCACTGAAGCTTTCTTT
CAIRTGNSPTEAFF
>TRBD2|TRBJ2-5|TRBV7-2|.
TGTGCCAGCAGCGCCCGACGGGGGGAACAAGAGACCCAGTACTTC
CASSARRGEQETQYF
>.|TRBJ2-2|TRBV5-1|.
TGCGCCAGCAGCTTGGATGGCGGAAACACCGGGGAGCTGTTTTTT
CASSLDGGNTGELFF
>.|TRBJ2-2|TRBV24-1|.
TGTGCCACCAGTGGGGCAGCTAACACCGGGGAGCTGTTTTTT
CATSGAANTGELFF
>.|TRBJ2-1|TRBV19|.
TGTGCCAGTAGTAGCGGGGGCAAGCAGTTCTTC
CASSSGGKQFF
>TRBD2|TRBJ2-1|TRBV7-9|once
TGTGCCAGCACCCCAGCAGCAGGGAGCGGGAGCTCCTACAATGAGCAGTTCTTC
CASTPAAGSGSSYNEQFF
>.|TRBJ1-2|TRBV19|.
TGTGCCACCGAACCAGGGGATAACTATGGCTACACCTTC
CATEPGDNYGYTF
>.|TRBJ1-5|TRBV19|.
TGTGCCAGTAGTACCCATGACTTGGGGCCCCAGCATTTT
CASSTHDLGPQHF
>.|TRBJ1-1|TRBV7-4|.
TGTGCCAGCAGCCCTCGGCTACAGAGCACTGAAGCTTTCTTT
CASSPRLQSTEAFF